This is a list of T cell receptor beta chains from one sample in a study of identical twins. TCRdb itself ran the 5' RACE reads through MiXCR, one entry per CDR3 protein. There are 400,000 to 550,000 distinct CDR3 sequences in the sample; 14% occur only once, and 0.95% to 1% lies in the top ten. A further study also used this sample, focusing on yellow fever vaccine responses in identical twins.

The sequenced sample consisted of CD4+ T cells sorted from blood. The origin of the receptors is a young woman in good health. Both conserved end residues are part of each CDR3. A D gene is named only where the DNA matches it firmly. Some rows have no size entry. The others give once, few or many, or a class for an expanded clone.

>TRBV6-1|.|many|TRBJ2-1
TGTGCCAGCGCAAGGGGTATCCACAATGAGCAGTTCTTC
CASARGIHNEQFF
>TRBV20-1|TRBD1|.|TRBJ2-5
TGCAGTGCTAGATCACCTCATGGGACAGGGGAAGAGACCCAGTACTTC
CSARSPHGTGEETQYF
>TRBV7-6|.|few|TRBJ2-3
TGTGCCAGCAGCTTAGCGCCGCAGGGAACGCAGTATTTT
CASSLAPQGTQYF
>TRBV10-3|TRBD1|many|TRBJ1-3
TGTGCCATCAGTGCCGGCCAGGGGGACGCAAACACCATATATTTT
CAISAGQGDANTIYF
>TRBV29-1|.|.|TRBJ2-3
TGCAGCGTTGAAGGTGGGGGGCCATTTAAAATGGCAGATACGCAGTATTTT
CSVEGGGPFKMADTQYF
>TRBV3-1|TRBD2|.|TRBJ2-3
TGTGCCAGCAGCCAACGGGCCGGGACTAGCTGGGCAGATACGCAGTATTTT
CASSQRAGTSWADTQYF
>TRBV7-2|TRBD1|.|TRBJ2-7
TGTGCCAGCAGCGGAACAGGGGCCAGGAACGAGCAGTACTTC
CASSGTGARNEQYF
>TRBV7-2|TRBD2|few|TRBJ2-5
TGTGCCAGCAGCTTAGTAGGGGCGGGAGGGCTAGAGACCCAGTACTTC
CASSLVGAGGLETQYF
>TRBV10-3|.|.|TRBJ2-7
TGTGCCATCACCCGGGGAATTACCTACGAGCAGTACTTC
CAITRGITYEQYF
>TRBV7-2|.|.|TRBJ2-7
TGTGCCAGCAGCCCACAGGGTTTAACTGGGGAGCAGTACTTC
CASSPQGLTGEQYF
>TRBV20-1|.|few|TRBJ2-7
TGCAGTGGAAACAGGGTTTCGGCCTACGAGCAGTACTTC
CSGNRVSAYEQYF
>TRBV6-5|.|.|TRBJ2-6
TGTGCCAGCAGTTGGACAGACTTAACGGGGGCCAACGTCCTGACTTTC
CASSWTDLTGANVLTF